This T cell receptor beta chain emerged from a study of response to subunit inactivated influenza vaccine. This clonotype has a handful of counts. A junction end diverges from the germline sequence, so it may reflect a read error. This CDR3 contains 13 residues. TCRdb itself ran the RT-PCR reads through MiXCR, one entry per CDR3 protein. The sample lists approximately 530,000 distinct CDR3 sequences, 6.5% to 8% occurring once. The genes are TRBV12-3 or TRBV12-4 and TRBJ2-7; D possibly uses TRBD1 or TRBD2 (5 bases each). The source material was PBMCs from blood, sampled roughly 24 months after vaccination. The sequence was collected from a man aged 45 to 75 who received an inactivated influenza vaccine. DNA of the CDR3: TGTGCCAGCAGATTAGTGGGACGAGTGGAGCAGTACTTC. Protein product: CASRLVGRVEQYF.